The text below deals with one T cell receptor (beta chain). The clone's antigen remains unknown. A junction end diverges from the germline sequence, so it may reflect a read error. This specimen belongs to a study of immune aging and cytomegalovirus after organ transplant (dated by TCRdb to about 2021). About the study as a whole: Every transplant recipient was given three-drug immunosuppression consisting of prednisone, tacrolimus, and mycophenolate.

What the study reported, not specific to this receptor: Large clones contained a higher proportion of TEMRA cells, and the seven largest clones (1904 cells) acquired aged and TEMRA cells while losing TCM cells. Aged-phenotype cells increased post-transplant regardless of clone size, earlier in large clones (days 200-264) than small clones, following viremia. CD57 was not measured in the sequencing data, so a conservative gene-based aging definition was used instead.

The library was prepared using single-cell sequencing. The sample was run on an Illumina NovaSeq 6000. The BD Rhapsody Targeted mRNA and AbSeq Reagent Kit, in a microwell format, was used for cell capture and library preparation. The libraries included TCR, sample tags, AbSeq, and targeted mRNA from the Human T-Cell Expression Panel, along with custom TOX and TOX2 primers. Sequencing of the libraries was performed on an Illumina NovaSeq. Concerning the study's data processing: The analysis covered approximately 11,000 cells in total, of which 7076 were CD8 T cells and some 4,000 were CD8 T cells with an identifiable TCR CDR3. The BD Rhapsody Targeted Analysis Pipeline, including V(D)J processing, was run on the Seven Bridges Genomics platform to process the raw data. SeqGeq 1.6.0 was used for quality control, Sample Tag demultiplexing with Lex-BDSMK, clone identification with VDJ Explorer, and Seurat clustering. Clones comprising <1% of CD8 T cells were considered non-expanded; clones comprising >2.5% of the sample were considered clonal expansions. TCRdb reran the public reads through fastp at Q25 and MiXCR, keeping productive beta chains. Merged by CDR3 protein, the rows form single entries marked with the most common genes and DNA. The V and J calls follow TCRdb's processing rather than the paper's. The sample profile shows 20,000 to 25,000 distinct CDR3 sequences; approximately 40% of them were found once. Of the sample, less than 30% is held by the ten largest clones.

From the germline V gene, CDR1 is KGHSH and CDR2 is LQKENI. Taken from cysteine to phenylalanine, the CDR3 has 16 residues. Of all the DNA, just the CDR3 is kept, 48 bases in frame from base 1. The sample's time point label, in plain terms: five sample-tagged time points from pre-transplant (day -1) to day 368 post-transplant, pooled. After thawing, PBMC were stimulated with a CMV IE-1 overlapping peptide library for roughly eleven hours, with no transport inhibitors added. After being thawed and rested overnight, the cells were stimulated in R10 medium along with CD28/CD49d costimulation. The IE-1 peptide library was made up of 15-amino-acid peptides with 11-amino-acid overlaps. Each time point was barcoded with BD Single-Cell Multiplexing Kit Sample Tags, pooled, and stained with oligo-conjugated anti-CD45RA plus sorting antibodies. A BD FACSAria III was used to sort CMV-responsive CD8+CD137+ and CD4+CD154+ T cells at 4-way purity. EDTA vacutainers were used to collect blood, which was then processed with a Ficoll gradient within 1-24 hours.

The sequences come from CMV peptide-activated CD4+ and CD8+ T cells sorted from blood, collected at five time points, pooled. Interpreted using the paper, the cell subset or site label stands for: sorted CD8+CD137+ and CD4+CD154+ T cells after roughly 12 h CMV IE-1 peptide stimulation. The TCR was taken from a female donor who had a heart transplant and CMV viremia. This chain is built from TRBV18 and TRBJ1-3; 12 middle bases align to TRBD1. Here the CDR3 is given as CASSPTGQGAGITICF. The DNA sequence is as follows: TGTGCCAGCTCACCGACGGGACAGGGGGCTGGAATCACCATATGTTTT.